This T cell receptor (beta chain) was recovered during a study of cytomegalovirus exposure and HLA in healthy donors. The PCR employed 60 Vbeta primers together with 13 Jbeta primers. Here immunoSEQ multiplex PCR was the method, and the copy in TCRdb shows in-frame clones only, minus some. The table shows roughly 49,000 clones, with roughly 73% occurring only once. The CDR3 has 14 residues. Looked up from germline, CDR1 is LNHNV and CDR2 is YYDKDF (reference sequence). The J segment lost 4 bases and the V segment lost 11 bases, leaving 12 bases of the junction unmatched. The chain is built from TRBV15 and TRBJ2-3, with 7 bases matching TRBD2. The sequencing sample was made of PBMCs. The receptor comes from a woman aged 40 to 49 in good health and CMV-seropositive. This CDR3 is CAAKLGGNSDTQYF. The CDR3 DNA sequence: TGTGCCGCGAAACTCGGGGGGAACTCAGATACGCAGTATTTT.